The rows below give T cell receptor beta chains drawn from one sample of a study of T cell repertoires in cytomegalovirus infection. TCRdb used MiXCR to reprocess the reads, holding one entry per CDR3 protein. Of about 230,000 distinct CDR3 sequences listed, 22% were seen once; the top ten hold roughly 20%. The specimen was CD8+ T cells from PBMCs. These receptors came from a human donor in good health (CMV status not recorded). Some clones in this sample may be carry-over from other donors' samples. Both conserved end residues are part of each CDR3. The D gene is left open where the match is weak. Expanded clones are given a class, and other clones once, few, many or no size at all.

v_call: TRBV20-1; d_call: -; clone_size: few; j_call: TRBJ2-1; cdr3_aa: CSAEGPGAGAGDEQFF; cdr3_nt: TGCAGTGCTGAGGGCCCCGGTGCGGGGGCGGGGGATGAGCAGTTCTTC
v_call: TRBV27; d_call: -; clone_size: few; j_call: TRBJ2-7; cdr3_aa: CASSKGSSYEQYF; cdr3_nt: TGTGCCAGCAGTAAAGGGAGCTCCTACGAGCAGTACTTC
v_call: TRBV7-9; d_call: TRBD1; clone_size: -; j_call: TRBJ2-7; cdr3_aa: CASSGQGNYEQYF; cdr3_nt: TGTGCCAGCAGCGGACAGGGGAACTACGAGCAGTACTTC
v_call: TRBV7-9; d_call: TRBD1; clone_size: few; j_call: TRBJ2-2; cdr3_aa: CASTGTGGTTGELFF; cdr3_nt: TGTGCCAGCACGGGGACAGGGGGCACTACCGGGGAGCTGTTTTTT
v_call: TRBV7-8; d_call: -; clone_size: many; j_call: TRBJ2-1; cdr3_aa: CASSLGKWNEQFF; cdr3_nt: TGTGCCAGCAGCTTAGGCAAGTGGAATGAGCAGTTCTTC
v_call: TRBV5-1; d_call: TRBD2; clone_size: few; j_call: TRBJ2-1; cdr3_aa: CASSSGTSGGGSYNEQFF; cdr3_nt: TGCGCCAGCAGCTCCGGGACTAGCGGGGGAGGCTCCTACAATGAGCAGTTCTTC
v_call: TRBV7-9; d_call: -; clone_size: -; j_call: TRBJ1-1; cdr3_aa: CASSSARISAYMAFF; cdr3_nt: TGTGCCAGCAGCTCCGCGCGAATCAGTGCTTATATGGCTTTCTTT
v_call: TRBV7-2; d_call: TRBD2; clone_size: many; j_call: TRBJ2-1; cdr3_aa: CASSLRLWRGGNNEQFF; cdr3_nt: TGTGCCAGCAGCCTCCGCCTGTGGCGGGGGGGAAACAATGAGCAGTTCTTC
v_call: TRBV20-1; d_call: -; clone_size: -; j_call: TRBJ2-1; cdr3_aa: CSARPLGAYNEQFF; cdr3_nt: TGCAGTGCTAGACCCCTCGGGGCCTACAATGAGCAGTTCTTC
v_call: TRBV7-6; d_call: -; clone_size: -; j_call: TRBJ2-5; cdr3_aa: CASSEKTIFETQYF; cdr3_nt: TGTGCCAGCAGCGAAAAAACAATTTTCGAGACCCAGTACTTC
v_call: TRBV12-3/TRBV12-4; d_call: TRBD2; clone_size: few; j_call: TRBJ2-3; cdr3_aa: CASSGTSRTDTQYF; cdr3_nt: TGTGCCAGCTCGGGGACTAGCCGCACAGATACGCAGTATTTT